The T cell receptor beta chain under discussion was sequenced for a study of T cell repertoires in cytomegalovirus infection. Findings and caveats of the study: The ex vivo response was dominated by HLA-C-restricted CMV-specific TCR beta clonotypes.

Concerning this clonotype itself: The antigen remains unidentified.

CDR1 is MGHRA, CDR2 YSYEKL, per germline. V was clipped by 2 bases and J by 0 bases, with 8 bases between them. This CDR3 spans 15 amino acids. MiXCR, run by TCRdb on the reads, gives a single entry per CDR3 protein. The table lists approximately 470,000 distinct CDR3 sequences, roughly 46% of them singletons. The sequences come from cultured PBMCs, collected from culture after CMV antigen stimulation. The sequence derives from a human donor in good health (CMV status not recorded). Some clones in this sample may be carry-over from other donors' samples. This chain joins TRBV4-1 and TRBJ1-3; no clear D. CDR3 nucleotides: TGCGCCAGCAGCCAATTACTTAACTCTGGAAACACCATATATTTT. This codes for CASSQLLNSGNTIYF.